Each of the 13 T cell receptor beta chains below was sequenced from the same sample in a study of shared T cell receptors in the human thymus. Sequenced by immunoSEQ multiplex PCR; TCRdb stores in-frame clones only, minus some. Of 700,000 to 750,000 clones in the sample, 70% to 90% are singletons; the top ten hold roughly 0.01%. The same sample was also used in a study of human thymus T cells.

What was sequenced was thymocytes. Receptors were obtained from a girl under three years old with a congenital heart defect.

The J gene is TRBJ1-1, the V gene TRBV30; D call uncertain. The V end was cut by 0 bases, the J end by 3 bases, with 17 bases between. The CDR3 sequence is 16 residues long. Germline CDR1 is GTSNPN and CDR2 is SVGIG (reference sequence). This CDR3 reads CAWSVLQFGVYTEAFF. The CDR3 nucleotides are TGTGCCTGGAGTGTTTTGCAGTTCGGGGTTTACACTGAAGCTTTCTTT.

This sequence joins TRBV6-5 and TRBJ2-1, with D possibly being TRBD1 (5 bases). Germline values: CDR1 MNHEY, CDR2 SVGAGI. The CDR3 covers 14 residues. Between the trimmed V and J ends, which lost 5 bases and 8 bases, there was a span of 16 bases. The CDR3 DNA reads TGTGCCAGCAGTCAACAGGACCGGCGCGATGAGCAGTTCTTC. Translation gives CASSQQDRRDEQFF.

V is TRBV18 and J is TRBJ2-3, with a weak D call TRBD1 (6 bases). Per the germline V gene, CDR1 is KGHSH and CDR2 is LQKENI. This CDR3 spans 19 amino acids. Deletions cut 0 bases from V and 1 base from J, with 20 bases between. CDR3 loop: CASSPPRTRGYRGTDTQYF. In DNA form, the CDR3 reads TGTGCCAGCTCACCACCGAGGACCAGGGGATACCGAGGCACAGATACGCAGTATTTT.

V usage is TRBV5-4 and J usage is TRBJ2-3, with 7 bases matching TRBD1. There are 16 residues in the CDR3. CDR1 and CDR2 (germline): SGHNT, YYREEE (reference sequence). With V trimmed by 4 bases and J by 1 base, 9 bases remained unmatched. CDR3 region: CASSGQATEGTDTQYF. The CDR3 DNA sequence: TGTGCCAGCAGCGGACAGGCCACCGAAGGCACAGATACGCAGTATTTT.

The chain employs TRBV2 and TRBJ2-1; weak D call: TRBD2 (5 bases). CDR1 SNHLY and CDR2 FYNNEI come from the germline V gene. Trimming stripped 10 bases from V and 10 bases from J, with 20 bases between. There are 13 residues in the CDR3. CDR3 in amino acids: CANSDVGVNEQFF. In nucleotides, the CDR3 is TGTGCCAACTCCGACGTGGGAGTTAACGAGCAGTTCTTC.

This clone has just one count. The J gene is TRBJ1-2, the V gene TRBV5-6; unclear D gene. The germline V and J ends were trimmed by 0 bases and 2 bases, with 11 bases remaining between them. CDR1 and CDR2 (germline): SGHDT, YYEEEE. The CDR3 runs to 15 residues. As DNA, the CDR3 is TGTGCCAGCAGCTTGGTGGGGAGGGCGAACTATGGCTACACCTTC. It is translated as CASSLVGRANYGYTF.

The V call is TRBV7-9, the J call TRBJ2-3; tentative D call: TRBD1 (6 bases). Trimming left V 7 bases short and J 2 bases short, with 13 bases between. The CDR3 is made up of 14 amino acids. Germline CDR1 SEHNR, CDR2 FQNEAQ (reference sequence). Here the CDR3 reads CASTKQGPTDTQYF. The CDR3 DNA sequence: TGTGCCAGCACCAAACAGGGCCCCACAGATACGCAGTATTTT.

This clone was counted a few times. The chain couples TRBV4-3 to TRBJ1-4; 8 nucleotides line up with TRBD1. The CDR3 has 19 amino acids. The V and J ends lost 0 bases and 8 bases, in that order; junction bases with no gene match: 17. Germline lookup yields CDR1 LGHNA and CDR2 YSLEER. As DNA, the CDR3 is TGCGCCAGCAGCCAAGATAACCCCTCTACAGGGGGGGTAAGGGAAAAACTGTTTTTT. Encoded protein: CASSQDNPSTGGVREKLFF.

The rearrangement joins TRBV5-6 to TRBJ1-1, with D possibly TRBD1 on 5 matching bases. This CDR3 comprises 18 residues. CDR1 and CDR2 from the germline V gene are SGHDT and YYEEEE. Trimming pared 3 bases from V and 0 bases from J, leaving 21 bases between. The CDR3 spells CASSYPGDGGNMNTEAFF. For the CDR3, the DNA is TGTGCCAGCAGCTACCCCGGGGACGGGGGTAACATGAACACTGAAGCTTTCTTT.

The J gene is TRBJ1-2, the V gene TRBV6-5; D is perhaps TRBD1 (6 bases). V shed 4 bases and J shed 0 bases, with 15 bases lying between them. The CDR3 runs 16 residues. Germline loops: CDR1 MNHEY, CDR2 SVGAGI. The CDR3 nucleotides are TGTGCCAGCAGTTCCCCGGGACACCATACTAACTATGGCTACACCTTC. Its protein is CASSSPGHHTNYGYTF.

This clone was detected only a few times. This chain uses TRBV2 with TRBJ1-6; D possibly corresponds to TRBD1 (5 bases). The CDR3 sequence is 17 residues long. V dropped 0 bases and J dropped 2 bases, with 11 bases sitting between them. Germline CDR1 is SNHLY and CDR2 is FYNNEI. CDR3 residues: CASSEAGGSTYNSPLHF. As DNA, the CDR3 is TGTGCCAGCAGTGAAGCCGGGGGGTCTACCTATAATTCACCCCTCCACTTT.

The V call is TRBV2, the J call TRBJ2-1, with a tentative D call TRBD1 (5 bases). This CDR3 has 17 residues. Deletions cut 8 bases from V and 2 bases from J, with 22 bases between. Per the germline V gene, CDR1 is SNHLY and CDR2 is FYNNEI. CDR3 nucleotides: TGTGCCAGCCCCACCGCGGTTAGGGGAACAGCCTACAATGAGCAGTTCTTC. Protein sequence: CASPTAVRGTAYNEQFF.

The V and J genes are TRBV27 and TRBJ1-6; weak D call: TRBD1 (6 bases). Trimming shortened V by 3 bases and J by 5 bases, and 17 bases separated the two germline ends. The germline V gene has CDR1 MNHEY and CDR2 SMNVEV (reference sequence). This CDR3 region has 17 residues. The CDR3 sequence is CASSFTARGLNNSPLHF. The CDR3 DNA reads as TGTGCCAGCAGTTTTACCGCCAGGGGCCTTAATAATTCACCCCTCCACTTT.